This entry lists 2 T cell receptor beta chains sequenced from one sample in a study of blood T cells in healthy people across ages. Primers used in a second PCR of roughly 7 to 11 cycles were a sample-barcoded 5' primer and a J-beta primer mix. TCRdb re-called the 5' RACE reads with MiXCR, one entry per CDR3 protein. This table has around 1,800,000 distinct CDR3 sequences, around 40% appearing once. The sequenced material came from blood. Receptors were obtained from a human donor in good health.

In this sample, this clonotype turned up once. The gene calls are TRBV7-9 and TRBJ2-7; D may be TRBD1 or TRBD2 (5 bases each). The CDR3 runs 13 residues. Trimming took off 3 bases at V and 6 bases at J, with 12 bases between the two ends. CDR1 and CDR2 (germline): SEHNR, FQNEAQ (reference sequence). DNA for the CDR3: TGTGCCAGCAGCTTCGGGGCCCTCAGCGAGCAGTACTTC. This codes for CASSFGALSEQYF.

This chain connects TRBV7-2 to TRBJ1-2; no reliable D call. Trimming left V 4 bases short and J 6 bases short, with 15 bases between. CDR1 SGHTA and CDR2 FQGNSA come from the germline V gene. This CDR3 has 14 amino acids. The CDR3 is CASSSGTTVDGYTF. The CDR3 nucleotides are TGTGCCAGCAGCTCGGGAACAACGGTGGATGGCTACACCTTC.